The source of this T cell receptor (beta chain) is a study of T cells after yellow fever vaccination. Findings and limits, study-wide: Booster samples showed a return of most primary-vaccination clones (around 96% CD4, roughly 85% CD8).

TCRdb re-called the 5' RACE reads with MiXCR, one entry per CDR3 protein. This sample yields around 300,000 distinct CDR3 sequences, of which around 13% are seen a single time; 0.4% to 0.55% belongs to the top ten. Trimming shortened V by 6 bases and J by 3 bases, and 6 bases separated the two germline ends. The CDR3 is 13 amino acids. Germline assignment: CDR1 MNHNS and CDR2 SASEGT. This clonotype has just a few counts. Its antigen is undetermined. The sample here was CD4+ T cells sorted from PBMCs, taken 45 days after the yellow fever booster vaccination. The receptor was isolated from a man aged 30 to 39 who received the YFV17D yellow fever vaccine. The chain employs TRBV6-1 and TRBJ2-6, with D unclear. CDR3 sequence reads: CASRDGGANVLTF. The CDR3 DNA is TGTGCCAGCAGGGACGGTGGGGCCAACGTCCTGACTTTC.